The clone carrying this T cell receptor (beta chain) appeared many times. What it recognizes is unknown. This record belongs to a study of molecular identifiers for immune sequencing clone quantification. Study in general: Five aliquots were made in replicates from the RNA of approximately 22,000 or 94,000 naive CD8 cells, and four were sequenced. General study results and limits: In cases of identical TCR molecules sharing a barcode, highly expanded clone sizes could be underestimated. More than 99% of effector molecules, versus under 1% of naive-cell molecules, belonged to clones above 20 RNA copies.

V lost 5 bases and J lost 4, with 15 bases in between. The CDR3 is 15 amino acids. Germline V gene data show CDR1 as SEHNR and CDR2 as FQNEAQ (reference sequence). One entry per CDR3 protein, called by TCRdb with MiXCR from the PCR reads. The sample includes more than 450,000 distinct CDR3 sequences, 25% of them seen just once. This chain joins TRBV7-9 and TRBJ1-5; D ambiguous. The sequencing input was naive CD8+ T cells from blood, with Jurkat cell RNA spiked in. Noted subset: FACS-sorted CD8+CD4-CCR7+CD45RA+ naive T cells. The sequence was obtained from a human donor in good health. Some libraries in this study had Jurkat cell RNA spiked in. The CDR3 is CASSNTTLRNQPQHF. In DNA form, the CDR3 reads TGTGCCAGCAGCAACACGACACTTCGGAATCAGCCCCAGCATTTT.